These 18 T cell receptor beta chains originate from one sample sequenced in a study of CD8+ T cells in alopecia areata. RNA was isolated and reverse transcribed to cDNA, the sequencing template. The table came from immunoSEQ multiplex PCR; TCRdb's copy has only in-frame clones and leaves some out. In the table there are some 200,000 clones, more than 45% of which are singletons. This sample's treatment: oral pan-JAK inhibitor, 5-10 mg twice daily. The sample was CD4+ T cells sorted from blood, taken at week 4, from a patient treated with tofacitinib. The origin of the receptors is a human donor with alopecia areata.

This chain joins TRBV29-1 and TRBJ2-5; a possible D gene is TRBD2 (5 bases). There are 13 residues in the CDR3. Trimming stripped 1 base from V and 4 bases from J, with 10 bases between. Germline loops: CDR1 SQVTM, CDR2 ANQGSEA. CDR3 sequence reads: CSVEVRRGETQYF. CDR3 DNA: TGCAGCGTTGAAGTTCGACGGGGAGAGACCCAGTACTTC.

The CDR3 nucleotides read TGTGCCATCCGAAAACAGGGGGCGACAGATACGCAGTATTTT. Translated, it gives CAIRKQGATDTQYF. The chain couples TRBV6-6 to TRBJ2-3; 9 bases align to TRBD1. CDR1 MNHNY and CDR2 SVGAGI come from the germline V gene (reference sequence). The CDR3 length is 14 residues. V was clipped by 10 bases and J by 3 bases; unmatched bases: 8.

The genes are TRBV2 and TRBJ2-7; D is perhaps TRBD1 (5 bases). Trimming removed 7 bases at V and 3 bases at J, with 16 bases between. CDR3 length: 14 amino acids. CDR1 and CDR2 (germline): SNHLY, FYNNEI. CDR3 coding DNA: TGTGCCAGCAACCCTCAGGGAAGCAGCTACGAGCAGTACTTC. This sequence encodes CASNPQGSSYEQYF.

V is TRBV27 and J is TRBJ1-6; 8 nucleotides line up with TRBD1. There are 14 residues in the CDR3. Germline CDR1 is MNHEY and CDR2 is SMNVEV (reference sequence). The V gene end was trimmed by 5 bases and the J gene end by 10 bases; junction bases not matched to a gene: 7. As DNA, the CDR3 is TGTGCCAGCAGTCCCCGGGACAGGAAGTCACCCCTCCACTTT. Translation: CASSPRDRKSPLHF.

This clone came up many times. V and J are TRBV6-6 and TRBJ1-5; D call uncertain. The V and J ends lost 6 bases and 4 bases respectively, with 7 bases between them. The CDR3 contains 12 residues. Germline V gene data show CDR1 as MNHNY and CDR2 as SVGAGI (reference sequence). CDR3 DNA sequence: TGTGCCAGCAGCCCTTCTAATCAGCCCCAGCATTTT. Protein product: CASSPSNQPQHF.

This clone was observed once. The chain's CDR3 is CSVAGARGADTQYF. CDR3 coding DNA: TGCAGCGTTGCCGGGGCCCGTGGCGCAGATACGCAGTATTTT. The J gene is TRBJ2-3, the V gene TRBV29-1; the D gene could be TRBD1 or TRBD2 (5 bases each). CDR3 length equals 14 residues. With 4 bases removed from V and 4 bases from J, the gap between germline ends came to 15 bases. The germline gives CDR1 SQVTM, CDR2 ANQGSEA.

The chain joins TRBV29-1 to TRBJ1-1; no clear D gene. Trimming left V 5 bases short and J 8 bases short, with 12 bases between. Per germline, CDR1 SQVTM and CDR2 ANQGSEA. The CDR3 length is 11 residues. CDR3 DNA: TGCAGCGTTACCCGATTGGGAGAAGCTTTCTTT. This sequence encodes CSVTRLGEAFF.

The CDR3 sequence is CSGPRGTDGTQYF. CDR3 nucleotides: TGCAGCGGGCCCCGGGGGACAGACGGGACCCAGTACTTC. The chain has TRBV29-1 and TRBJ2-5, with a possible D match to TRBD1 (7 bases). CDR1 and CDR2 from the germline V gene are SQVTM and ANQGSEA. The V and J ends lost 7 bases and 7 bases respectively, with 19 bases between them. The CDR3 loop spans 13 amino acids. Full variable domain (rest looked up from reference TRBV29-1 and TRBJ2-5): SAVISQKPSRDICQRGTSLTIQCQVDSQVTMMFWYRQQPGQSLTLIATANQGSEATYESGFVIDKFPISRPNLTFSTLTVSNMSPEDSSIYLCSGPRGTDGTQYFGPGTRLLVL.

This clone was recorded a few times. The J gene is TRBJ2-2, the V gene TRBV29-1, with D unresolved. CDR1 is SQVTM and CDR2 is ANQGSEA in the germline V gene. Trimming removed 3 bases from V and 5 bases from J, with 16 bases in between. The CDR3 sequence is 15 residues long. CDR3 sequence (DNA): TGCAGCGTTGATAGGGTTGGGCTTGGAACCGGGGAGCTGTTTTTT. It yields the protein CSVDRVGLGTGELFF.

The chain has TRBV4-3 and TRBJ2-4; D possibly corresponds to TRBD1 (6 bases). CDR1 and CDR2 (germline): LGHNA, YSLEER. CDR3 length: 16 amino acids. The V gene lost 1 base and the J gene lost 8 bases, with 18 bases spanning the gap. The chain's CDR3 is CASSQGLGHGADIQYF. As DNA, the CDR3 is TGCGCCAGCAGCCAAGGCCTGGGACACGGGGCGGACATTCAGTACTTC.

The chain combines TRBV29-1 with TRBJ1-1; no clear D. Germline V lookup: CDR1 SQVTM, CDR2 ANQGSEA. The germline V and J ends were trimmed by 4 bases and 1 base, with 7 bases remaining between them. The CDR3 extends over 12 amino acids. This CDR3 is CSVAVGNTEAFF. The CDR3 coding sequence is TGCAGCGTTGCAGTGGGGAACACTGAAGCTTTCTTT.

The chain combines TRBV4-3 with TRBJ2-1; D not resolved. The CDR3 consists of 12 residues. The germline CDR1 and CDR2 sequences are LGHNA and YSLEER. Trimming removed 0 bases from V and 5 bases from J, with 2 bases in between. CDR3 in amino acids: CASSQDHNEQFF. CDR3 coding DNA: TGCGCCAGCAGCCAAGATCACAATGAGCAGTTCTTC.

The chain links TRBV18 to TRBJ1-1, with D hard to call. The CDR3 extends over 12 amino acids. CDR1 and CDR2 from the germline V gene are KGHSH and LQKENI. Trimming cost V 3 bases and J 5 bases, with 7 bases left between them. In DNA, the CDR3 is TGTGCCAGCTCACCTCAGGCGACTGAAGCTTTCTTT. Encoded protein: CASSPQATEAFF.

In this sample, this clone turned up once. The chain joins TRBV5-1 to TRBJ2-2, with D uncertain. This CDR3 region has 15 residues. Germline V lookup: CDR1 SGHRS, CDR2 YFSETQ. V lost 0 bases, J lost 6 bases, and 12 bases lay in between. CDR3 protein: CASSLALGMAGELFF. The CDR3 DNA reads TGCGCCAGCAGCTTGGCCCTAGGGATGGCCGGGGAGCTGTTTTTT.

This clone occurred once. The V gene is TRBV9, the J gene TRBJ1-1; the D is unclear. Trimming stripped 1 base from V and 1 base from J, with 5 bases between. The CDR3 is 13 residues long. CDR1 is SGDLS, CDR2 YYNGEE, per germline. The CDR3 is CASSVTPNTEAFF. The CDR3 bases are TGTGCCAGCAGCGTAACTCCGAACACTGAAGCTTTCTTT.

CDR3 region: CSVLSVANYGYTF. In nucleotides, the CDR3 is TGCAGCGTTTTATCGGTCGCTAACTATGGCTACACCTTC. The V gene is TRBV29-1, the J gene TRBJ1-2; D uncertain. The V end lost 5 bases, the J end lost 0 bases, and 10 bases lay between the germline ends. There are 13 residues in the CDR3. Germline V gene data show CDR1 as SQVTM and CDR2 as ANQGSEA.

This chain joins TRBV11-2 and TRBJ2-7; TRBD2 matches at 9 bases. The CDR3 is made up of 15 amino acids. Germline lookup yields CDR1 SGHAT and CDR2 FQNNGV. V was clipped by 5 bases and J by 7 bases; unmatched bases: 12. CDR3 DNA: TGTGCCAGCAGCCCGAGGGGCGGGGGGGCGGATGAGCAGTACTTC. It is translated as CASSPRGGGADEQYF. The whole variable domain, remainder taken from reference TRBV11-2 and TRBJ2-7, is EAGVAQSPRYKIIEKRQSVAFWCNPISGHATLYWYQQILGQGPKLLIQFQNNGVVDDSQLPKDRFSAERLKGVDSTLKIQPAKLEDSAVYLCASSPRGGGADEQYFGPGTRLTVT.

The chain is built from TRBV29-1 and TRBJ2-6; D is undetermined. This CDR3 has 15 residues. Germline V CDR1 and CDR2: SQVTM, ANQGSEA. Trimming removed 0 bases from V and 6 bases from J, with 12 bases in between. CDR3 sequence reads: CSVEDSRAEANVLTF. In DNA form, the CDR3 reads TGCAGCGTTGAAGATAGCCGGGCGGAGGCCAACGTCCTGACTTTC.